The next 2 T cell receptor beta chains were all read from a single sample in a study of response to subunit inactivated influenza vaccine. TCRdb ran MiXCR on the RT-PCR reads and lists one entry per CDR3 protein. The table has around 760,000 distinct CDR3 sequences, around 14% seen once. Sample: PBMCs from blood, taken less than 15 days before vaccination. These receptors came from a middle-aged man who received an inactivated influenza vaccine.

V usage is TRBV5-5 and J usage is TRBJ2-7, with D unclear. The V gene lost 4 bases and the J gene lost 2 bases, with 13 bases spanning the gap. The germline V gene encodes CDR1 SGHKS and CDR2 YYEKEE (reference sequence). The CDR3 is 14 amino acids. The CDR3 spells CASSPTRNPYEQYF. The DNA for the CDR3 is TGTGCCAGCAGCCCGACACGGAACCCCTACGAGCAGTACTTC.

This sequence joins TRBV29-1 and TRBJ1-1, with a weak D call TRBD1 (6 bases). With 6 bases removed from V and 3 bases from J, the gap between germline ends came to 29 bases. Germline V CDR1 and CDR2: SQVTM, ANQGSEA. The CDR3 spans 18 residues. CDR3 nucleotides: TGCAGCGTCGCCGACTCCATCGGGGGAGGGGGGCGGTACACTGAAGCTTTCTTT. Translated: CSVADSIGGGGRYTEAFF.